This T cell receptor (beta chain) is drawn from a study of blood T cell repertoires in COVID-19 (dated by TCRdb to between 2020 and 2021). Background for the entire study: Collaborator samples came from the United States, Italy and Spain and covered acute and convalescent phases of COVID-19. The material from the prospective study consisted of cDNA or gDNA derived from T cells, B-cell-depleted T cells, or PBMCs. Subjects who had been exposed to COVID-19, were actively infected with it, or had recovered from it provided the deeply sampled blood TCRbeta repertoires that made up the dataset. The repertoires were released in a freely available public database meant as a resource for research on the immune response to SARS-CoV-2. The samples were drawn from the first 160 participants of the ongoing ImmuneRACE study and from more than 1,000 subjects provided by 6 global collaborators. The sample metadata nearly always contained a de-identified subject ID, COVID-19 status, age in years and sex. Where available, HLA class I and class II types were taken from metadata supplied by the sample provider and were not determined by assay-based typing. Here is what the overall study found, with its caveats: The quantity of clinical and demographic metadata differed by source and by participant and was supplied without curation.

The immunoSEQ Assay, a bias-controlled multiplex PCR, was used to amplify TCRbeta CDR3 regions from genomic DNA. The paper's data handling went like this. The number of nucleated cells in each sample was estimated from the amplification of reference gene primers within the assay. Sequence reads were collapsed and filtered to measure the absolute abundance of every unique TCRbeta CDR3 rearrangement. For each sample, productive Simpson clonality was calculated as the square root of Simpson's diversity index over productive rearrangements. TCRdb mirrors the immuneACCESS table, restricted to in-frame sequences. Some clones are absent from its copies; in checked studies, under half trace to an unresolved V gene, and the reason for the others is unknown. D and trimming were read from the DNA, whereas the V and J calls and clone size are those reported in that table. The sample yields roughly 200,000 clones; 84% were counted once. The ten biggest clones cover about 4.4% of the sample.

To note about this clone: This clone's antigen is unknown. The sample holds no much larger clone one base away, and base qualities are not on file.

Whole blood was collected in K2EDTA tubes by collaborating institutions according to the institutions' own protocols. For TCRbeta analysis, collaborators shipped samples as frozen whole blood, isolated PBMCs, or DNA extracted from either of those sample types. The CDR3, from cysteine to phenylalanine, totals 15 residues. Kept here is only the CDR3 DNA, which spans 45 bases and is read in frame from base 1. CDR1 and CDR2 are drawn from the germline V gene: LGHNT, FRNRAP. Trimming takes 8 bases off V and 0 bases off J; junction bases not matched to a gene: 2. Sequencing was done on a sample of peripheral blood. The rearranged chain carries TRBV12-5 and TRBJ2-2; 11 bases in the middle match TRBD2. This clonotype was sampled from a man aged 45-65 years with active or convalescent COVID-19. In nucleotides, the sequence is TGTGCTAGTTCTAGCGGGGGGACGAACACCGGGGAGCTGTTTTTT. This gives the protein CASSSGGTNTGELFF.